This T cell receptor (beta chain) was captured by sequencing in a study of beta chain features in type 1 diabetes. Study conclusions and caveats: Researchers report that Type 1 diabetes patients had moderately but significantly shorter TCRB CDR3s across all four CD4+ subsets.

One heparinised draw of blood, averaging about 110 mL, came from each donor. Stem cell-like memory, regulatory, central memory and naive CD4+ cells were sorted via CD45RO/CCR7/CD25/CD127/CD95/CD27. The junction had 11 bases not matched to a gene; V was cut back by 4 bases and J by 8 bases. Germline CDR1 is SGHRS and CDR2 is YFSETQ. This CDR3 is built from 15 residues. cDNA synthesis used the whole RNA isolate, giving expressed TCRB sequences. Here immunoSEQ multiplex PCR was the method, and the copy in TCRdb shows in-frame clones only, minus some. Of about 240,000 clones listed, approximately 14% were seen once; the top ten hold roughly 0.019%. This clone was seen only a few times. The antigen remains undetermined.

This chain uses TRBV5-1 with TRBJ2-1, with 8 positions matching TRBD2. The sequence was collected from a man aged 25 to 40 with type 1 diabetes. The sample was naive CD4+ T cells from blood. CDR3 nucleotide sequence: TGCGCCAGCAGCCAAGGAGCGGGGGCGAGTGATGAGCAGTTCTTC. Its translation is CASSQGAGASDEQFF.